The 24 T cell receptor beta chains below come from one sample, sequenced in a study of somatic mutations in cytotoxic T cells in rheumatoid arthritis. Libraries were prepared by immunoSEQ multiplex PCR; TCRdb keeps only in-frame clonotypes and omits some of them. The sample yields roughly 16,000 clones, 82% seen once. Sequenced input: CD8+ T cells sorted from blood. The receptor source for this set is a woman aged 50 to 65 with rheumatoid arthritis.

The V and J genes are TRBV7-3 and TRBJ2-1; TRBD1 is a possible D gene (6 bases). Germline V gene data show CDR1 as SGHTA and CDR2 as FQGTGA. V lost 4 bases, J lost 10 bases, and 11 bases lay in between. CDR3 length: 12 residues. DNA of the CDR3: TGTGCCAGCAGCTCCCCTGGGACAGAGCAGTTCTTC. It yields the protein CASSSPGTEQFF. The full variable domain, its missing parts supplied by reference TRBV7-3 and TRBJ2-1, is GAGVSQTPSNKVTEKGKYVELRCDPISGHTALYWYRQSLGQGPEFLIYFQGTGAADDSGLPNDRFFAVRPEGSVSTLKIQRTERGDSAVYLCASSSPGTEQFFGPGTRLTVL.

Only a few counts were recorded for this clone. This rearrangement joins TRBV7-9 to TRBJ1-5; D call uncertain. V lost 7 bases and J 4 bases, leaving 5 bases between the germline ends. CDR3 length: 11 amino acids. Germline V gene sequence: CDR1 SEHNR, CDR2 FQNEAQ (reference sequence). The CDR3 protein is CASTPNQPQHF. CDR3 nucleotides: TGTGCCAGCACCCCAAATCAGCCCCAGCATTTT. Full variable domain (rest looked up from reference TRBV7-9 and TRBJ1-5): DTGVSQNPRHKITKRGQNVTFRCDPISEHNRLYWYRQTLGQGPEFLTYFQNEAQLEKSRLLSDRFSAERPKGSFSTLEIQRTEQGDSAMYLCASTPNQPQHFGDGTRLSIL.

J is TRBJ2-3 and V is TRBV6-6, with TRBD2 matching over 8 bases. Trimming took 7 bases from V and 3 from J; bases not matched to a gene: 3. Germline CDR1 is MNHNY and CDR2 is SVGAGI (reference sequence). The CDR3 totals 13 residues. This CDR3 is CASTPGGTDTQYF. As DNA, the CDR3 is TGTGCCAGCACCCCGGGGGGGACAGATACGCAGTATTTT.

The V gene is TRBV6-1, the J gene TRBJ1-5; 7 nucleotides match TRBD1. The trim removed 4 bases at V and 1 base at J, leaving 1 base unmatched. Looked up from germline, CDR1 is MNHNS and CDR2 is SASEGT. CDR3 length: 14 residues. The CDR3 DNA follows: TGTGCCAGCAGTGGGGGACAGAGCAATCAGCCCCAGCATTTT. Protein sequence: CASSGGQSNQPQHF.

This clone came up once. The CDR3: CASKEGFNYGYTF. The CDR3 DNA is TGTGCCAGCAAGGAGGGATTCAACTATGGCTACACCTTC. The V call is TRBV6-1, the J call TRBJ1-2; D is unclear. Trimming removed 7 bases from V and 2 bases from J, with 11 bases in between. The CDR3 has 13 amino acids. CDR1 and CDR2 (germline): MNHNS, SASEGT.

The chain combines TRBV15 with TRBJ2-3, with D uncertain. Germline values: CDR1 LNHNV, CDR2 YYDKDF (reference sequence). The CDR3 has 13 residues. Between the trimmed V and J ends, which lost 1 base and 2 bases, there was a span of 4 bases. CDR3 region: CATSRVDTDTQYF. CDR3 in DNA: TGTGCCACCAGCAGAGTGGACACAGATACGCAGTATTTT.

The chain uses TRBV4-1 and TRBJ2-5; 7 bases agree with TRBD1. CDR1 is MGHRA, CDR2 YSYEKL, per germline. CDR3 length: 16 amino acids. Unmatched junction bases numbered 11, after V lost 6 bases and J lost 1 base. The CDR3 here is CASRPLAGTAQETQYF. CDR3 DNA: TGCGCCAGCAGACCGCTTGCCGGGACAGCCCAAGAGACCCAGTACTTC.

CDR3 protein: CASSSYMDRYNYGYTF. DNA for the CDR3: TGTGCCAGCAGCTCTTATATGGACAGATATAACTATGGCTACACCTTC. The chain has TRBV13 and TRBJ1-2; a weak D match, TRBD1 (6 bases). The V and J ends lost 4 bases and 1 base respectively, with 16 bases between them. The CDR3 contains 16 residues. Looked up from germline, CDR1 is PRHDT and CDR2 is FYEKMQ (reference sequence).

This clone was counted a single time. The V call is TRBV29-1, the J call TRBJ2-2; maybe TRBD1 (5 bases). V was shortened by 8 bases and J by 2 bases, with 15 bases between the two germline ends. The CDR3 spans 14 residues. The germline gives CDR1 SQVTM, CDR2 ANQGSEA. As DNA, the CDR3 is TGCAGCATCTACCTCGGACACAACACCGGGGAGCTGTTTTTT. It specifies CSIYLGHNTGELFF.

The sample holds a few counts of this clone. The rearrangement joins TRBV14 to TRBJ2-7; weak D call: TRBD1 (5 bases). Germline loops: CDR1 SGHDN, CDR2 FVKESK. Trimming took off 3 bases at V and 5 bases at J, with 17 bases between the two ends. The CDR3 totals 15 residues. CDR3 sequence reads: CASSHAGGRVHEQYF. The CDR3 DNA is TGTGCCAGCAGCCATGCCGGTGGCAGGGTTCACGAGCAGTACTTC.

The chain carries TRBV5-1 and TRBJ2-7; D gene uncertain. V was cut by 0 bases and J by 0 bases, with 7 bases left in between. This CDR3 region has 14 residues. Germline lookup yields CDR1 SGHRS and CDR2 YFSETQ. For the CDR3, the DNA is TGCGCCAGCAGCTTGGTTTATAGCTCCTACGAGCAGTACTTC. This sequence encodes CASSLVYSSYEQYF. The complete variable domain, with remaining parts taken from reference TRBV5-1 and TRBJ2-7, reads KAGVTQTPRYLIKTRGQQVTLSCSPISGHRSVSWYQQTPGQGLQFLFEYFSETQRNKGNFPGRFSGRQFSNSRSEMNVSTLELGDSALYLCASSLVYSSYEQYFGPGTRLTVT.

This chain uses TRBV29-1 with TRBJ2-2; D gene uncertain. Germline lookup yields CDR1 SQVTM and CDR2 ANQGSEA. V lost 6 bases and J 5 bases, leaving 19 bases between the germline ends. This CDR3 comprises 15 residues. The DNA for the CDR3 is TGCAGCGTAGCTAACCTCCGACCGAGAACCGGGGAGCTGTTTTTT. Protein: CSVANLRPRTGELFF.

The chain has TRBV27 and TRBJ2-1, with D possibly matching TRBD1 (6 bases). Deletions cut 7 bases from V and 8 bases from J, with 12 bases between. The CDR3 consists of 12 residues. The germline V gene has CDR1 MNHEY and CDR2 SMNVEV (reference sequence). The DNA of the CDR3 is TGTGCCAGCACCAATTCAGGGGATGAGCAGTTCTTC. It encodes CASTNSGDEQFF.

This chain uses TRBV7-9 with TRBJ1-6; D not resolved. Germline lookup yields CDR1 SEHNR and CDR2 FQNEAQ (reference sequence). This CDR3 has 13 residues. The V end lost 8 bases, the J end lost 8 bases, and 13 bases lay between the germline ends. The CDR3 protein is CASRERDHSPLHF. The CDR3 DNA reads as TGTGCCAGCCGGGAAAGGGATCATTCACCCCTCCACTTT.

The CDR3 DNA follows: TGTGCCAGCAGCCAGCTAGCGGGGGGCGGCACAGATACGCAGTATTTT. Residues: CASSQLAGGGTDTQYF. The V call is TRBV4-2, the J call TRBJ2-3, with 11 bases aligning to TRBD2. Losses at the gene ends were 3 bases for V and 1 base for J; bases not matched to a gene: 3. Germline CDR1 reads LGHNA; CDR2 reads YNFKEQ. The CDR3 extends over 16 amino acids.

The gene calls are TRBV5-1 and TRBJ2-2, with 8 bases lining up with TRBD2. Germline CDR1 is SGHRS and CDR2 is YFSETQ. The CDR3 is made up of 15 amino acids. V lost 4 bases to trimming and J lost 1 base; unmatched junction nucleotides: 3. CDR3 DNA: TGCGCCAGCAGCCAAAGCGGGGGGAACACCGGGGAGCTGTTTTTT. Translated: CASSQSGGNTGELFF.

J is TRBJ2-1 and V is TRBV7-9; D unresolved. The CDR3 is 17 residues long. V lost 0 bases and J lost 0, with 12 bases in between. Per the germline V gene, CDR1 is SEHNR and CDR2 is FQNEAQ (reference sequence). CDR3: CASSLASWHSSYNEQFF. As DNA, the CDR3 is TGTGCCAGCAGCTTAGCGTCATGGCATTCCTCCTACAATGAGCAGTTCTTC.

The chain employs TRBV7-6 and TRBJ1-1; D not certain. The CDR3 length is 15 residues. Trimming took 1 base from V and 5 from J, leaving 14 bases between them. The germline CDR1 and CDR2 sequences are SGHVS and FNYEAQ. CDR3 in amino acids: CASSLDTGVGTEAFF. For the CDR3, the DNA is TGTGCCAGCAGCTTAGATACCGGGGTAGGGACTGAAGCTTTCTTT.

This chain connects TRBV7-6 to TRBJ2-3; a weak D match, TRBD2 (6 bases). Germline CDR1 and CDR2: SGHVS and FNYEAQ. Trimming pared 1 base from V and 1 base from J, leaving 18 bases between. The CDR3 totals 18 residues. The CDR3 here is CASSLDPASGDRTDTQYF. Written as DNA, the CDR3 is TGTGCCAGCAGCTTAGACCCCGCCTCGGGGGACCGCACAGATACGCAGTATTTT.

The V call is TRBV28, the J call TRBJ1-1, with TRBD1 matching over 8 bases. This CDR3 is built from 16 residues. Germline values: CDR1 MDHEN, CDR2 SYDVKM. J was trimmed by 0 bases and V by 8 bases; bases with no gene match: 11. The CDR3 DNA follows: TGTGCCAGCGGACCCGGGACAGGCTACATGAACACTGAAGCTTTCTTT. Translating it yields CASGPGTGYMNTEAFF. The whole variable domain, remainder taken from reference TRBV28 and TRBJ1-1, is DVKVTQSSRYLVKRTGEKVFLECVQDMDHENMFWYRQDPGLGLRLIYFSYDVKMKEKGDIPEGYSVSREKKERFSLILESASTNQTSMYLCASGPGTGYMNTEAFFGQGTRLTVV.

The chain is built from TRBV5-6 and TRBJ2-2; no definite D call. This CDR3 contains 13 residues. V was cut by 0 bases and J by 5 bases, with 5 bases left in between. Germline lookup yields CDR1 SGHDT and CDR2 YYEEEE. CDR3 in DNA: TGTGCCAGCAGCTTGGGAGTTACCGGGGAGCTGTTTTTT. Translation gives CASSLGVTGELFF.

The V call is TRBV5-4, the J call TRBJ2-7; 7 bases align to TRBD1. The CDR3 loop spans 15 amino acids. The ends lost 4 bases at V and 1 base at J; junction bases unmatched: 8. Germline-derived CDR1 and CDR2 are SGHNT and YYREEE (reference sequence). The CDR3, as DNA: TGTGCCAGCAGCCCCACCGGGACAGTTTCCTACGAGCAGTACTTC. As protein: CASSPTGTVSYEQYF.

The chain combines TRBV2 with TRBJ1-6; the D gene is possibly TRBD1 (6 bases). Trimming took off 5 bases at V and 9 bases at J, with 14 bases between the two ends. There are 14 residues in the CDR3. Germline CDR1 reads SNHLY; CDR2 reads FYNNEI. The CDR3 DNA follows: TGTGCCAGCAGTCCTGAACAGGGCGGTTCACCCCTCCACTTT. Protein product: CASSPEQGGSPLHF.

V is TRBV21-1 and J is TRBJ2-5; the table's D call, TRBD2, has no DNA check behind it. TRBV21-1 represents a pseudogene. The CDR3 covers 14 residues. The CDR3 coding sequence is TGTGCCAGGGCAGCGGGGGGCCACCAAGAGACCCAGTACTTC. Amino acid sequence: CARAAGGHQETQYF.